These 4 T cell receptor beta chains share one sample of origin, sequenced in a study of blood T cell repertoires in COVID-19. Clones were read by immunoSEQ multiplex PCR, and TCRdb kept only the in-frame ones, dropping some. The table lists about half a million clones, around nine tenths of them singletons. Sequencing was carried out using PBMCs or T cells enriched from blood (not recorded which). The origin of the receptors is a woman aged 55-70 years who had recovered from COVID-19.

This sequence joins TRBV5-8 and TRBJ2-1, with 12 bases lining up with TRBD2. Germline CDR1 SGHTS, CDR2 YDEGEE. This CDR3 has 15 residues. The junction had 4 bases not matched to a gene; V was cut back by 1 base and J by 8 bases. The CDR3 sequence: CASSLSLAGGDEQFF. CDR3 coding DNA: TGTGCCAGCAGCTTGTCTCTAGCGGGGGGGGATGAGCAGTTCTTC.

The chain combines TRBV20-1 with TRBJ2-1, with D possibly matching TRBD2 (6 bases). CDR1 and CDR2 from the germline V gene are DFQATT and SNEGSKA (reference sequence). Between the trimmed V and J ends, which lost 3 bases and 7 bases, there was a span of 13 bases. The CDR3 covers 13 residues. DNA for the CDR3: TGCAGTGCTAGTGTCCTAGCGTGGAATGAGCAGTTCTTC. Its protein product is CSASVLAWNEQFF.

Worth noting for this clone: Other DNA sequences of this sample code for an identical CDR3. The CDR3 coding sequence is TGTGCCAGCAGTTCTGGTGGCCTAGCCAAAAACATTCAGTACTTC. Translated: CASSSGGLAKNIQYF. The chain has TRBV6-5 and TRBJ2-4; the D is unclear. V lost 4 bases, J lost 0 bases, and 10 bases lay in between. CDR1 MNHEY and CDR2 SVGAGI come from the germline V gene. This CDR3 contains 15 residues.

This chain connects TRBV9 to TRBJ1-3; no definite D call. V lost 4 bases and J 4 bases, leaving 12 bases between the germline ends. Germline V gives CDR1 SGDLS, CDR2 YYNGEE. This CDR3 is built from 14 residues. This chain's CDR3 is CASSRIALGNTIYF. The DNA of the CDR3 is TGTGCCAGCAGCCGCATAGCCCTAGGAAACACCATATATTTT.